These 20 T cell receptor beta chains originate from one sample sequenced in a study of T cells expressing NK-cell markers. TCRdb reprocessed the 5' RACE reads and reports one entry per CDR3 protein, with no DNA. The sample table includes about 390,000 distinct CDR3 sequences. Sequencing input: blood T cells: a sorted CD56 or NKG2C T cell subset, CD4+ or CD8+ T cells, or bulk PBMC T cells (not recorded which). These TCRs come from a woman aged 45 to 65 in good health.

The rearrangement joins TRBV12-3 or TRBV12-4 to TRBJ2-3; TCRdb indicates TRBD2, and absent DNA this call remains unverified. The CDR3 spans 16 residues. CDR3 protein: CASSSPTRGRARTQYF.

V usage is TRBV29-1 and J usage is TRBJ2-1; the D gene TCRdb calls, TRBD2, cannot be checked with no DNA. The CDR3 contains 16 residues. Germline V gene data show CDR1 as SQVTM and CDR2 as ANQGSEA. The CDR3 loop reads CSVQREVLTSYNEQFF.

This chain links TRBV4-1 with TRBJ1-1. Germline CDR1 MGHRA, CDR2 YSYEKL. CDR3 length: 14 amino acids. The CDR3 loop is CASSQVPLNTEAFF.

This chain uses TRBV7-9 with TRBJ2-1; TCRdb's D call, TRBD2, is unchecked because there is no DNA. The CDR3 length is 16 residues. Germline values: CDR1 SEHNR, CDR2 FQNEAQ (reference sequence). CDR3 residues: CASSLALRENDNEQFF.

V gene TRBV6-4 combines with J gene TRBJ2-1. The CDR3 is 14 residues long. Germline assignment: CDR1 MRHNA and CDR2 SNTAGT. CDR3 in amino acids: CASSSSFGSGEQFF.

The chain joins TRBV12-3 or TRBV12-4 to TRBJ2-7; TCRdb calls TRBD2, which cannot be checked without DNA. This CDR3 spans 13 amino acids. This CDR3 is CASSWLAGYEQYF.

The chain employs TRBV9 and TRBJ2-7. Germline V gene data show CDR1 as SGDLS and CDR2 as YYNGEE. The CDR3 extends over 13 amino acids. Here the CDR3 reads CASSAQVDYEQYF.

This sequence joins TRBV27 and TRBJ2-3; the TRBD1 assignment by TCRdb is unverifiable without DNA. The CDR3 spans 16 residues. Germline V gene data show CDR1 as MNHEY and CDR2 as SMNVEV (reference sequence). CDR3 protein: CASRQRSGIFPYTQYF.

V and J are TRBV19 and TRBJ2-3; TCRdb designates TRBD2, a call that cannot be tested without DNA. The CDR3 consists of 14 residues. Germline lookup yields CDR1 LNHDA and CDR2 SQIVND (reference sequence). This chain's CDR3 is CASSGGGHTDTQYF.

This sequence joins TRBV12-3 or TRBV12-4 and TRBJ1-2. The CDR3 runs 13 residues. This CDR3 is CASSLDGYYGYTF.

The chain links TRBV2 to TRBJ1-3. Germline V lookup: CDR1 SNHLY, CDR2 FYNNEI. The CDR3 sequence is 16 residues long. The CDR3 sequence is CASSERRSVQGNTIYF.

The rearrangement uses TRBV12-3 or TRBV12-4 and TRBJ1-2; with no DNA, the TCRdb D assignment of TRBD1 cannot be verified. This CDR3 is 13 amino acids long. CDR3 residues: CASTRDSHYGYTF.

This CDR3 reads CASSHTSGGDPGELFF. The rearrangement links TRBV4-1 to TRBJ2-2; TCRdb lists TRBD2, though no DNA is available to test this call. From germline, CDR1 is MGHRA and CDR2 YSYEKL. The CDR3 length is 16 residues.

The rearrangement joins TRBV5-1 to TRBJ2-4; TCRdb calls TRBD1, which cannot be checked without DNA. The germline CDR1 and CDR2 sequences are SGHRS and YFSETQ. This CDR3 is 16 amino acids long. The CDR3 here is CASSTSPGAQINIQYF. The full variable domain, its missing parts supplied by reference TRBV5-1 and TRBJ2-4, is KAGVTQTPRYLIKTRGQQVTLSCSPISGHRSVSWYQQTPGQGLQFLFEYFSETQRNKGNFPGRFSGRQFSNSRSEMNVSTLELGDSALYLCASSTSPGAQINIQYFGAGTRLSVL.

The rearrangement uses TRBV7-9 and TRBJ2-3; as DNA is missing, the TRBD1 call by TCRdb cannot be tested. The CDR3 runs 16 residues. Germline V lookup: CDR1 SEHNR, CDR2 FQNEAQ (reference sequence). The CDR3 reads CASSFGTFLSTDTQYF.

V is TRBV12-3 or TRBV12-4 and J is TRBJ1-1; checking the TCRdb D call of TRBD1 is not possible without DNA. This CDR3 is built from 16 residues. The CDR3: CASSHRTPGEGTEAFF.

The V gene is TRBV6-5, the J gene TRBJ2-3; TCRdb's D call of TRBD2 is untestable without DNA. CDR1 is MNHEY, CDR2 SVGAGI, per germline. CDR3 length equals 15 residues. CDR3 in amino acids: CASSYGGRGTDTQYF.

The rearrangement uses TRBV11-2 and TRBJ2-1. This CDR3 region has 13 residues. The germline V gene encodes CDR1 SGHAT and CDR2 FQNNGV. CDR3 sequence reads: CASSPSRVNEQFF. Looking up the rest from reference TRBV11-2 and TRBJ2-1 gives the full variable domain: EAGVAQSPRYKIIEKRQSVAFWCNPISGHATLYWYQQILGQGPKLLIQFQNNGVVDDSQLPKDRFSAERLKGVDSTLKIQPAKLEDSAVYLCASSPSRVNEQFFGPGTRLTVL.

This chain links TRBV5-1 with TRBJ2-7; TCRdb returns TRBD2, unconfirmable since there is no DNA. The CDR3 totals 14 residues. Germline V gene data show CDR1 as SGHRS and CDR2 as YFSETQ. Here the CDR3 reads CASSFSPGLNEQYF.

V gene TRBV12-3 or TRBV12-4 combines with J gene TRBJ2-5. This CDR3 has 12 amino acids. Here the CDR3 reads CASSRESETQYF.